The clone carrying this T cell receptor beta chain was seen more than once but under ten times. Its antigen is as yet unknown. TCRdb ran MiXCR on the 5' RACE reads and lists one entry per CDR3 protein. The table has about 350,000 distinct CDR3 sequences, 9.5% to 13% seen once. These data come from a study of T cells after yellow fever vaccination. General study findings and limits: Peaking on day 5 versus 15, the secondary response was faster but weaker. Clones that expanded after primary vaccination mostly reappeared after the booster (around 96% CD4, 80% to 90% CD8).

Germline assignment: CDR1 LNHNV and CDR2 YYDKDF (reference sequence). CDR3 length equals 15 residues. V was cut by 5 bases and J by 5 bases, with 15 bases left in between. The gene calls are TRBV15 and TRBJ2-2; D tentatively fits TRBD1 or TRBD2 (5 bases each). This material consisted of PBMCs, taken on the day of the first yellow fever vaccination. The receptor's source is a man aged 18 to 30 who received the YFV17D yellow fever vaccine. CDR3 loop: CATSRRDGSTGELFF. The CDR3 DNA sequence: TGTGCCACCAGCCGCCGGGACGGATCTACCGGGGAGCTGTTTTTT.